Shown below are 7 T cell receptor beta chains from a single sample sequenced in a study of beta chain features in type 1 diabetes. The study reverse transcribed the entire isolated RNA, so it sequenced expressed TCRB transcripts. Sequenced by immunoSEQ multiplex PCR; TCRdb stores in-frame clones only, minus some. The sample shows about 220,000 clones, roughly a tenth of them seen only once. Sequenced input: central memory CD4+ T cells from blood. These receptors all stem from a man younger than 30 in good health.

The chain is built from TRBV7-6 and TRBJ2-7; 8 bases align to TRBD2. Trimming took 4 bases from V and 0 from J; bases not matched to a gene: 5. The V gene's germline CDR1 is SGHVS and CDR2 FNYEAQ. The CDR3 has 15 residues. CDR3 loop: CASSSIAGNSYEQYF. CDR3 DNA sequence: TGTGCCAGCAGCTCGATAGCGGGAAACTCCTACGAGCAGTACTTC. The whole variable domain, filled in from reference TRBV7-6 and TRBJ2-7, reads GAGVSQSPRYKVTKRGQDVALRCDPISGHVSLYWYRQALGQGPEFLTYFNYEAQQDKSGLPNDRFSAERPEGSISTLTIQRTEQRDSAMYRCASSSIAGNSYEQYFGPGTRLTVT.

This clone was found a few times. This may be a read error, as it is one base from a much larger clone. Additional DNA sequences in this sample encode the identical CDR3. This chain joins TRBV7-9 and TRBJ1-3, with unresolved D. This CDR3 comprises 18 residues. CDR1 and CDR2 from the germline V gene are SEHNR and FQNEAQ (reference sequence). Trimming took 5 bases from V and 7 from J, leaving 27 bases between them. The DNA for the CDR3 is TGTGCCAGCAGCCCCGGAGAGGGAAAGGCTCTATGGACTAACACCATATATTTT. Protein product: CASSPGEGKALWTNTIYF.

The chain recombines TRBV11-2 with TRBJ2-3; perhaps TRBD2 as D (6 bases). V was shortened by 5 bases and J by 3 bases, with 12 bases between the two germline ends. The CDR3 contains 14 residues. From germline, CDR1 is SGHAT and CDR2 FQNNGV. The CDR3 DNA sequence: TGTGCCAGCAGCGCGACTAGGGCGACAGATACGCAGTATTTT. Encoded protein: CASSATRATDTQYF.

V usage is TRBV7-9 and J usage is TRBJ2-1; 11 bases line up with TRBD2. Per the germline V gene, CDR1 is SEHNR and CDR2 is FQNEAQ (reference sequence). The ends lost 4 bases at V and 3 bases at J; junction bases unmatched: 5. This CDR3 is 16 amino acids long. The CDR3 bases are TGTGCCAGCAGCTCGCTAGCGGGAGGTAGCTACAATGAGCAGTTCTTC. Translated, it gives CASSSLAGGSYNEQFF.

This clone has more than one count but fewer than ten. The chain joins TRBV4-1 to TRBJ2-1, with 10 bases fitting TRBD2. This CDR3 contains 15 residues. Germline V gene data show CDR1 as MGHRA and CDR2 as YSYEKL. J gave up 6 bases and V 1 base, and 3 bases lay outside the gene matches. In nucleotides, the CDR3 is TGCGCCAGCAGCCAAGGTCTAGCGGGAGTCAATGAGCAGTTCTTC. It is translated as CASSQGLAGVNEQFF.

The chain employs TRBV6-6 and TRBJ2-1; D perhaps matches TRBD2 (5 bases). With 0 bases removed from V and 7 bases from J, the gap between germline ends came to 13 bases. This CDR3 contains 15 residues. CDR1 is MNHNY, CDR2 SVGAGI, per germline (reference sequence). CDR3 nucleotide sequence: TGTGCCAGCAGTTACTCGAACGGGATAAAAAATGAGCAGTTCTTC. Its protein product is CASSYSNGIKNEQFF.

The gene calls are TRBV15 and TRBJ2-1; the D gene is possibly TRBD1 (5 bases). This CDR3 has 14 residues. V was shortened by 4 bases and J by 4 bases, with 11 bases between the two germline ends. CDR1 and CDR2 (germline): LNHNV, YYDKDF (reference sequence). CDR3 sequence reads: CATSTRSGYNEQFF. CDR3 bases: TGTGCCACCAGCACAAGGTCAGGGTACAATGAGCAGTTCTTC.